This TCR beta chain was profiled in a study of cytomegalovirus exposure and HLA in healthy donors. The study, taken as a whole, reports: 87-base-pair reads could not separate some V segments, including TRBV6-2 and TRBV6-3.

V was clipped by 0 bases and J by 1 base; unmatched bases: 0. The CDR3 is 14 residues long. Germline V gene sequence: CDR1 SGHDT, CDR2 YYEEEE. The PCR employed 60 Vbeta primers together with 13 Jbeta primers. Produced via immunoSEQ multiplex PCR; TCRdb's table is partial and in-frame only. The sample lists around 130,000 clones, around four fifths occurring once. A remark on this clone: Its antigen remains unknown.

J is TRBJ2-5 and V is TRBV5-6; 7 nucleotides line up with TRBD2. Sequenced input: PBMCs. The source is a man aged 40-50 years in good health and CMV-seronegative. CDR3 region: CASSLGGGQETQYF. The CDR3 DNA follows: TGTGCCAGCAGCTTGGGGGGGGGCCAAGAGACCCAGTACTTC. Supplemented by reference TRBV5-6 and TRBJ2-5, the full variable domain reads DAGVTQSPTHLIKTRGQQVTLRCSPKSGHDTVSWYQQALGQGPQFIFQYYEEEERQRGNFPDRFSGHQFPNYSSELNVNALLLGDSALYLCASSLGGGQETQYFGPGTRLLVL.